A single sample gave rise to the 22 T cell receptor beta chains below, sequenced in a study of blood T cell repertoires in COVID-19. Sequencing used immunoSEQ multiplex PCR; TCRdb keeps in-frame clones, though not all of them. The sample lists over 130,000 clones, 84% occurring once. Sequencing input: peripheral blood. The receptor set was obtained from a man between 65 and 80 years old with acute or convalescent COVID-19.

The V and J genes are TRBV6-5 and TRBJ1-1; tentative D call: TRBD1 (5 bases). V lost 6 bases to trimming and J lost 4 bases, with 12 bases between them. CDR1 is MNHEY and CDR2 is SVGAGI in the germline V gene. The CDR3 spans 13 residues. The CDR3: CASSHIGGTEAFF. CDR3 nucleotide sequence: TGTGCCAGCAGCCATATCGGGGGCACTGAAGCTTTCTTT.

The rearrangement joins TRBV29-1 to TRBJ2-7, with D possibly TRBD1 on 5 matching bases. CDR1 is SQVTM, CDR2 ANQGSEA, per germline. The CDR3 extends over 13 amino acids. Trimming took off 5 bases at V and 0 bases at J, with 11 bases between the two ends. CDR3 in amino acids: CSVSDRNSYEQYF. The CDR3 nucleotides are TGCAGCGTTTCCGACAGAAACTCCTACGAGCAGTACTTC.

A note on this clone: An end of the junction differs from the germline gene, which may be a read error. The chain couples TRBV18 to TRBJ1-1, with 9 bases that match TRBD1. This CDR3 contains 14 residues. From germline, CDR1 is KGHSH and CDR2 LQKENI. The DNA for the CDR3 is TGCGCCACACACCGGGACAGGGAAAATACTGAAGCTTTCTTT. It specifies CATHRDRENTEAFF. Combining the CDR3 with reference TRBV18 and TRBJ1-1 gives the whole variable domain NAGVMQNPRHLVRRRGQEARLRCSPMKGHSHVYWYRQLPEEGLKFMVYLQKENIIDESGMPKERFSAEFPKEGPSILRIQQVVRGDSAAYFCATHRDRENTEAFFGQGTRLTVV.

Many counts were recorded for this clone. This chain joins TRBV5-1 and TRBJ2-7; 7 bases line up with TRBD2. This CDR3 has 17 amino acids. The V gene's germline CDR1 is SGHRS and CDR2 YFSETQ. V was clipped by 0 bases and J by 2 bases; unmatched bases: 11. CDR3 in amino acids: CASSLAGGRDGAYEQYF. The CDR3 bases are TGCGCCAGCAGCTTGGCCGGGGGGAGGGACGGCGCCTACGAGCAGTACTTC. Variable domain in full (rest from reference TRBV5-1 and TRBJ2-7): KAGVTQTPRYLIKTRGQQVTLSCSPISGHRSVSWYQQTPGQGLQFLFEYFSETQRNKGNFPGRFSGRQFSNSRSEMNVSTLELGDSALYLCASSLAGGRDGAYEQYFGPGTRLTVT.

The rearrangement joins TRBV28 to TRBJ2-7; 10 bases fit TRBD1. The CDR3 extends over 15 amino acids. Unmatched junction bases numbered 7, after V lost 8 bases and J lost 0 bases. Germline assignment: CDR1 MDHEN and CDR2 SYDVKM. The CDR3 reads CASGTGVIDSYEQYF. In DNA, the CDR3 is TGTGCCAGCGGGACAGGGGTCATCGACTCCTACGAGCAGTACTTC.

The chain joins TRBV11-2 to TRBJ2-7, with D perhaps TRBD2 (6 bases). V gave up 3 bases and J gave up 13 bases, with 16 bases separating them. The CDR3 is 12 amino acids. Germline CDR1 and CDR2: SGHAT and FQNNGV. CDR3 coding DNA: TGTGCCAGCAGCTTTTGGGGAGGAACAGGCTACTTC. Encoded protein: CASSFWGGTGYF.

The chain combines TRBV9 with TRBJ2-3, with 9 bases that match TRBD2. After removal of 0 bases from V and 5 bases from J, the junction contained 7 bases not matched to a gene. Germline V lookup: CDR1 SGDLS, CDR2 YYNGEE. The CDR3 is 16 amino acids. The CDR3 bases are TGTGCCAGCAGCGTAGGGCGGGGGGGCCGAGGAGATACGCAGTATTTT. Protein product: CASSVGRGGRGDTQYF.

V and J are TRBV10-3 and TRBJ1-5; 7 nucleotides agree with TRBD1. CDR1 is ENHRY and CDR2 is SYGVKD in the germline V gene. The ends lost 0 bases at V and 5 bases at J; junction bases unmatched: 10. CDR3 length: 17 amino acids. This CDR3 is CAISESSLGQGDQPQHF. In nucleotides, the CDR3 is TGTGCCATCAGTGAGTCGAGCTTAGGGCAGGGGGATCAGCCCCAGCATTTT.

This chain connects TRBV5-1 to TRBJ1-6; tentative D call: TRBD1 (6 bases). Germline lookup yields CDR1 SGHRS and CDR2 YFSETQ. The germline V and J ends were trimmed by 4 bases and 12 bases, with 23 bases remaining between them. This CDR3 has 16 amino acids. The CDR3 sequence: CASSPTRRDKGKPLHF. The DNA of the CDR3 is TGCGCCAGCAGCCCCACCCGCCGGGACAAGGGTAAACCCCTCCACTTT.

The CDR3 here is CASNPVRGGSPLHF. CDR3 nucleotides: TGTGCCAGTAACCCCGTGAGAGGGGGATCACCCCTCCACTTT. The chain employs TRBV19 and TRBJ1-6; D possibly corresponds to TRBD1 (6 bases). V gave up 7 bases and J gave up 10 bases, with 17 bases separating them. The CDR3 covers 14 residues. Germline V CDR1 and CDR2: LNHDA, SQIVND (reference sequence).

The chain joins TRBV7-6 to TRBJ1-4, with D possibly being TRBD1 (5 bases). V dropped 1 base and J dropped 6 bases, with 12 bases sitting between them. Germline CDR1 is SGHVS and CDR2 is FNYEAQ. The CDR3 is 15 residues long. As DNA, the CDR3 is TGTGCCAGCAGCTTAGTACCAGGGTTGGATGAAAAACTGTTTTTT. Its translation: CASSLVPGLDEKLFF.

The chain combines TRBV28 with TRBJ2-7; possible D gene TRBD2, 5 bases. The germline V gene has CDR1 MDHEN and CDR2 SYDVKM. The CDR3 contains 17 residues. Trimming removed 5 bases at V and 3 bases at J, with 23 bases between. The CDR3 region has the DNA TGTGCCAGCAGTCCATCCCTCGGTGGGAGTACGGGCTACGAGCAGTACTTC. Translating gives CASSPSLGGSTGYEQYF.

This rearrangement joins TRBV4-2 to TRBJ2-7; TRBD2 is a possible D gene (5 bases). The germline V and J ends were trimmed by 1 base and 0 bases, with 10 bases remaining between them. CDR3 length equals 15 residues. The germline V gene has CDR1 LGHNA and CDR2 YNFKEQ. CDR3 sequence reads: CASSQVAGNSYEQYF. The CDR3 nucleotides read TGTGCCAGCAGCCAAGTGGCCGGGAACTCCTACGAGCAGTACTTC.

V is TRBV11-3 and J is TRBJ2-2, with D maybe TRBD1 (6 bases). The CDR3 sequence is 15 residues long. Germline V gene lookup returns CDR1 SGHNT and CDR2 YENEEA. The ends were cut back, 5 bases at V and 1 base at J, with 11 bases in the middle. The CDR3 spells CASSRGGQNTGELFF. As DNA, the CDR3 is TGTGCCAGCAGCCGAGGGGGACAGAACACCGGGGAGCTGTTTTTT.

This clone was seen only once. The chain combines TRBV12-5 with TRBJ1-1; 10 nucleotides match TRBD1. Per the germline V gene, CDR1 is LGHNT and CDR2 is FRNRAP. Trimming took 4 bases from V and 4 from J; bases not matched to a gene: 15. CDR3 length: 18 residues. The CDR3: CASGSLPGTGALSTEAFF. The CDR3 coding sequence is TGTGCTAGTGGTTCCCTCCCCGGGACAGGGGCTTTAAGCACTGAAGCTTTCTTT.

The chain is built from TRBV29-1 and TRBJ1-1; no firm D call. Between the trimmed V and J ends, which lost 5 bases and 1 base, there was a span of 11 bases. From germline, CDR1 is SQVTM and CDR2 ANQGSEA. The CDR3 length is 13 residues. The CDR3 region is CSVPVGGNTEAFF. The CDR3 region has the DNA TGCAGCGTTCCAGTCGGAGGGAACACTGAAGCTTTCTTT.

The V gene is TRBV18, the J gene TRBJ1-5, with a weak D call TRBD1 (6 bases). This CDR3 has 18 amino acids. Per the germline V gene, CDR1 is KGHSH and CDR2 is LQKENI. With 3 bases removed from V and 2 bases from J, the gap between germline ends came to 20 bases. The CDR3 reads CASSPIGGATLGNQPQHF. Written as DNA, the CDR3 is TGTGCCAGCTCACCCATCGGGGGGGCCACCCTTGGCAATCAGCCCCAGCATTTT.

The chain combines TRBV7-8 with TRBJ2-3; TRBD2 aligns across 8 bases. The junction had 8 bases not matched to a gene; V was cut back by 1 base and J by 5 bases. CDR1 and CDR2 (germline): SGHVS, FQNEAQ. This CDR3 has 16 amino acids. This chain's CDR3 is CASSLVTGGPIDTQYF. In nucleotides, the CDR3 is TGTGCCAGCAGCTTAGTTACGGGAGGGCCAATAGATACGCAGTATTTT. The full variable domain, rest sourced from reference TRBV7-8 and TRBJ2-3, is GAGVSQSPRYKVAKRGQDVALRCDPISGHVSLFWYQQALGQGPEFLTYFQNEAQLDKSGLPSDRFFAERPEGSVSTLKIQRTQQEDSAVYLCASSLVTGGPIDTQYFGPGTRLTVL.

The chain joins TRBV11-2 to TRBJ1-2, with TRBD1 identical over 10 bases. The V segment lost 4 bases and the J segment 5 bases; nucleotides outside the gene matches: 7. The CDR3 is made up of 15 amino acids. CDR1 and CDR2 from the germline V gene are SGHAT and FQNNGV. For the CDR3, the DNA is TGTGCCAGCAGCTCCCCGGACAGGGGGAAGTATGGCTACACCTTC. It is translated as CASSSPDRGKYGYTF.

The chain has TRBV2 and TRBJ2-1; D is unclear. The CDR3 has 13 residues. CDR1 SNHLY and CDR2 FYNNEI come from the germline V gene. V shed 5 bases and J shed 4 bases, with 9 bases lying between them. The CDR3 is CASSFGMYNEQFF. CDR3 nucleotide sequence: TGTGCCAGCAGTTTTGGCATGTACAATGAGCAGTTCTTC.

This chain connects TRBV4-1 to TRBJ2-1, with 10 nucleotides matching TRBD2. The CDR3 has 18 residues. V trimming: 4 bases; J trimming: 6 bases; junction bases outside the gene matches: 15. Germline V CDR1 and CDR2: MGHRA, YSYEKL. The chain's CDR3 is CASSPALELAGVSNEQFF. As DNA, the CDR3 is TGCGCCAGCAGCCCTGCCTTAGAGCTAGCGGGAGTTTCCAATGAGCAGTTCTTC.

The chain combines TRBV3-1 (or the pseudogene TRBV3-2) with TRBJ2-2; D is possibly TRBD1 (6 bases). Germline loops: CDR1 LGHDT, CDR2 YNNKEL (reference sequence). The V gene lost 3 bases and the J gene lost 13 bases, with 15 bases spanning the gap. This CDR3 is built from 13 residues. The CDR3: CASSQRTGTGLFF. CDR3 coding DNA: TGTGCCAGCAGCCAGAGAACAGGGACGGGGCTGTTTTTT.